Here is one T cell receptor beta chain with its context. The antigen is undetermined. The record originates from a study of cytomegalovirus exposure and HLA in healthy donors. Study in general: The 90 to 150 validation repertoires were produced on the same platform as the 550 to 750 repertoires of the first cohort. This was reported in a later analysis. Overall study results and limits: Generally TCR sequences proved uncommon, though certain public TCRs appeared in numerous donors. In vitro work confirmed that a few CMV-associated chains recognize CMV antigens. Reports indicated that the classifier achieved high specificity and sensitivity in diagnosing cytomegalovirus status.

Germline V gene lookup returns CDR1 SGDLS and CDR2 YYNGEE. The CDR3 runs 14 residues. Trimming cost V 3 bases and J 7 bases; bases outside gene matches: 5. The protocol was immunoSEQ multiplex PCR, while the TCRdb copy is restricted to in-frame clones and leaves out a portion. The sample holds 130,000 or so clones, around 92% seen once. The sample consisted of PBMCs. The chain joins TRBV9 to TRBJ1-4; 8 positions match TRBD1. This clonotype was obtained from a man aged 25-40 years in good health and CMV-seronegative. In nucleotides, the CDR3 is TGTGCCAGCAGCGCAGGGGGCCAGGGTGAAAAACTGTTTTTT. Its translation is CASSAGGQGEKLFF.